This T cell receptor beta chain appears in the sequencing data of a study of Graves' ophthalmopathy and Graves' hyperthyroidism. Amplification targeted the TCR beta CDR3 regions, with RNA transcripts as the source material. HTBI primers were employed in first-round RT-PCR, then a second-round multiplex PCR followed. TCRdb reprocessed the multiplex PCR reads via MiXCR and lists one record per CDR3 protein. The table includes under 350,000 distinct CDR3 sequences, roughly a sixth detected once. The CDR3 has 12 residues. The V gene end was trimmed by 9 bases and the J gene end by 2 bases; junction bases not matched to a gene: 4. Germline V gene data show CDR1 as MDHEN and CDR2 as SYDVKM. This clonotype was counted at least ten times.

This receptor was taken from an adult man with Graves' ophthalmopathy. Sample: peripheral blood. V usage is TRBV28 and J usage is TRBJ2-7, with 7 bases aligning to TRBD1. The CDR3 is CASTTGAYEQYF. CDR3 nucleotide sequence: TGTGCCAGTACTACAGGGGCCTACGAGCAGTACTTC.